This TCR beta chain originates from a study of cytomegalovirus exposure and HLA in healthy donors. Study in general: Prior work identified around 110 million unique TCR beta sequences in some 180 million T cells. About 85 million unique TCR sequences came from HLA-typed donors in an early release.

Everyone who donated was a healthy bone marrow donor. There are 13 residues in the CDR3. The V end lost 1 base, the J end lost 7 bases, and 11 bases lay between the germline ends. Per the germline V gene, CDR1 is SEHNR and CDR2 is FQNEAQ (reference sequence). PCR was performed using 60 Vbeta and 13 Jbeta primers. TCRdb keeps only in-frame clones here, not all; method: immunoSEQ multiplex PCR. The table includes some 130,000 clones, approximately 80% detected once. This chain connects TRBV7-9 to TRBJ2-7; possible D gene TRBD2, 6 bases. The sequence was obtained from a male donor in good health and CMV-seronegative. Sequencing was done on a sample of PBMCs. CDR3 bases: TGTGCCAGCAGCTTAGTAGTCGCGGGGGAGCAGTACTTC. This codes for CASSLVVAGEQYF.